The 21 T cell receptor beta chains below come from one sample, sequenced in a study of T cells in Graves' hyperthyroidism and ophthalmopathy. Authors of the study amplified TCR beta CDR3 regions from RNA transcripts. An initial round of RT-PCR targeting the TCR CDR3 relied on the HTBI primer set. TCRdb reprocessed the multiplex PCR reads with MiXCR, giving one entry per CDR3 protein. The sample lists about 410,000 distinct CDR3 sequences; around 15% were seen once. The sample taken for sequencing was blood. Source of these receptors: a man between 18 and 35 years old with Graves' ophthalmopathy.

This clonotype was seen repeatedly, ten times or more. V and J are TRBV20-1 and TRBJ1-1, with TRBD1 matching over 8 bases. The germline V gene encodes CDR1 DFQATT and CDR2 SNEGSKA (reference sequence). V was clipped by 0 bases and J by 10 bases; unmatched bases: 10. This CDR3 has 14 amino acids. DNA of the CDR3: TGCAGTGCTAGAGAGGCGGGCAGGGGGCTTGGAGCTTTCTTT. Its translation: CSAREAGRGLGAFF.

This clonotype was seen repeatedly, ten times or more. The chain joins TRBV24-1 to TRBJ2-3; D unresolved. Trimming took 4 bases from V and 0 from J, leaving 16 bases between them. Germline CDR1 reads KGHDR; CDR2 reads SFDVKD. The CDR3 totals 17 residues. CDR3 sequence reads: CATSEDGPLRSTDTQYF. The CDR3 nucleotides are TGTGCCACCAGTGAGGATGGCCCCTTACGGAGCACAGATACGCAGTATTTT.

This clonotype was found many times. The CDR3 bases are TGCAGTGCTAGTGCTACGGACGGCGGTTGGGAGCAGTACTTC. Its protein is CSASATDGGWEQYF. The chain joins TRBV20-1 to TRBJ2-7; D gene unclear. CDR1 and CDR2 from the germline V gene are DFQATT and SNEGSKA (reference sequence). The V end was cut by 3 bases, the J end by 7 bases, with 19 bases between. The CDR3 sequence is 14 residues long.

This clonotype was seen only a few times. The V call is TRBV5-1, the J call TRBJ2-3, with TRBD2 matching 11 bases. This CDR3 region has 17 residues. Per the germline V gene, CDR1 is SGHRS and CDR2 is YFSETQ. V lost 2 bases, J lost 2 bases, and 7 bases stayed unmatched. CDR3 loop: CASSFSSGRLITDTQYF. In DNA, the CDR3 is TGCGCCAGCAGCTTTTCTAGCGGGAGGTTGATCACAGATACGCAGTATTTT.

This clonotype was seen a few times. The chain links TRBV10-3 to TRBJ1-6; no firm D call. V was shortened by 5 bases and J by 5 bases, with 19 bases between the two germline ends. Germline loops: CDR1 ENHRY, CDR2 SYGVKD. The CDR3 loop spans 17 amino acids. CDR3 nucleotide sequence: TGTGCCATCAGTCCAACCCATGGTCCATCGGATAATTCACCCCTCCACTTT. Its protein is CAISPTHGPSDNSPLHF.

This clonotype was found many times. The chain employs TRBV12-3 or TRBV12-4 and TRBJ2-5; 9 bases align to TRBD1. CDR3 size: 15 residues. Trimming at V came to 2 bases and at J to 5 bases, leaving 6 bases not matched to a gene. The CDR3 DNA follows: TGTGCCAGCAGTTTAACAGGGGGCGCAGGGGAGACCCAGTACTTC. This codes for CASSLTGGAGETQYF.

The chain couples TRBV19 to TRBJ2-5; D uncertain. This CDR3 region has 14 residues. Germline CDR1 reads LNHDA; CDR2 reads SQIVND (reference sequence). V was cut by 3 bases and J by 0 bases, with 8 bases left in between. CDR3 bases: TGTGCCAGTAGTATTGGTACTGACCAAGAGACCCAGTACTTC. Translation gives CASSIGTDQETQYF.

This clonotype was recorded many times. The chain uses TRBV11-2 and TRBJ2-7; possible D gene TRBD1, 5 bases. The CDR3 consists of 15 residues. The germline V gene has CDR1 SGHAT and CDR2 FQNNGV. V lost 3 bases, J lost 6 bases, and 18 bases lay in between. The CDR3 protein is CASSLRQSFLVEQYF. The CDR3 DNA follows: TGTGCCAGCAGCTTGAGACAGAGCTTCTTGGTCGAGCAGTACTTC.

This clonotype was observed many times. The V gene is TRBV6-1, the J gene TRBJ2-1; TRBD2 aligns across 8 bases. This CDR3 contains 15 residues. V lost 4 bases and J lost 8; bases outside the gene matches: 10. Germline V CDR1 and CDR2: MNHNS, SASEGT. This CDR3 is CASSGGIAGWDEQFF. The CDR3 coding sequence is TGTGCCAGCAGTGGGGGGATAGCGGGATGGGATGAGCAGTTCTTC.

Comments on this clonotype: One end of the junction varies from germline; a read error may be responsible. V gene TRBV5-6 combines with J gene TRBJ2-1; D remains unclear. CDR1 and CDR2 (germline): SGHDT, YYEEEE. This CDR3 is 15 amino acids long. The CDR3 bases are TGTGCCAGCAGCCCCGGATGGACGGGCTACAATGAGCAGCTCTTC. Its protein is CASSPGWTGYNEQLF.

This clonotype was found many times. V is TRBV12-3 or TRBV12-4 and J is TRBJ1-2, with D hard to call. This CDR3 region has 12 residues. Trimming cost V 5 bases and J 4 bases, with 8 bases left between them. The CDR3 loop reads CASSKAFYGYTF. As DNA, the CDR3 is TGTGCCAGCAGTAAAGCTTTCTATGGCTACACCTTC.

This clonotype has just a few counts. This chain links TRBV29-1 with TRBJ2-7; D tentatively reads TRBD1 or TRBD2 (5 bases each). The CDR3 consists of 12 residues. Germline CDR1 SQVTM, CDR2 ANQGSEA. Trimming removed 5 bases at V and 2 bases at J, with 10 bases between. The CDR3 nucleotides read TGCAGCGTTAGGGACGGACCCTACGAGCAGTACTTC. It is translated as CSVRDGPYEQYF.

This clonotype was seen a single time. J is TRBJ2-6 and V is TRBV24-1; no firm D call. The CDR3 covers 19 residues. Germline lookup yields CDR1 KGHDR and CDR2 SFDVKD. Trimming took 3 bases from V and 0 from J, leaving 17 bases between them. CDR3 coding DNA: TGTGCCACCAGTGATCCTCCCAGGAGACAATTCTCTGGGGCCAACGTCCTGACTTTC. Translation: CATSDPPRRQFSGANVLTF.

This chain links TRBV7-3 with TRBJ2-2; perhaps TRBD2 as D (7 bases). The V end was cut by 6 bases, the J end by 0 bases, with 11 bases between. Germline assignment: CDR1 SGHTA and CDR2 FQGTGA. This CDR3 is built from 15 residues. CDR3 sequence reads: CASRVGGPNTGELFF. The CDR3 nucleotides are TGTGCCAGCAGGGTGGGGGGGCCGAACACCGGGGAGCTGTTTTTT.

The sample holds many counts of this clonotype. The V gene is TRBV20-1, the J gene TRBJ2-1; 10 positions match TRBD2. This CDR3 contains 14 residues. Per germline, CDR1 DFQATT and CDR2 SNEGSKA (reference sequence). V gave up 5 bases and J gave up 3 bases; unmatched junction bases: 4. As DNA, the CDR3 is TGCAGTGCTCTAGCGGGAGCTGGCTACAATGAGCAGTTCTTC. Protein sequence: CSALAGAGYNEQFF.

The genes are TRBV24-1 and TRBJ2-7, with TRBD2 identical over 7 bases. The CDR3 extends over 15 amino acids. V shed 3 bases and J 3 bases; nucleotides not matched to a gene: 7. Germline V gene sequence: CDR1 KGHDR, CDR2 SFDVKD. CDR3 bases: TGTGCCACCAGTGATGGGGTAGGCGGGGGCTACGAGCAGTACTTC. The encoded protein is CATSDGVGGGYEQYF.

The V gene is TRBV10-3, the J gene TRBJ1-3; no reliable D call. In germline, CDR1 is ENHRY, CDR2 SYGVKD. This CDR3 has 17 amino acids. The V and J ends lost 8 bases and 0 bases respectively, with 20 bases between them. The DNA of the CDR3 is TGTGCCATCTTTTCGCTTCCCAGGTTCAGCTCTGGAAACACCATATATTTT. Translating gives CAIFSLPRFSSGNTIYF.

In this sample, this clonotype turned up a few times. This rearrangement joins TRBV9 to TRBJ1-2; D unresolved. With 0 bases removed from V and 7 bases from J, the gap between germline ends came to 10 bases. The CDR3 runs 13 residues. From germline, CDR1 is SGDLS and CDR2 YYNGEE. DNA of the CDR3: TGTGCCAGCAGCGTAGATCCGGGTCGTGGCTACACCTTC. Translated, it gives CASSVDPGRGYTF.

This clonotype appeared many times. The J gene is TRBJ2-5, the V gene TRBV2, with D possibly TRBD1 on 5 matching bases. Trimming removed 7 bases at V and 5 bases at J, with 14 bases between. The germline V gene has CDR1 SNHLY and CDR2 FYNNEI. This CDR3 contains 13 residues. The CDR3 is CASKKQAGETQYF. In nucleotides, the CDR3 is TGTGCCAGCAAAAAACAGGCTGGGGAGACCCAGTACTTC.

This clonotype occurred many times. The V gene is TRBV5-1, the J gene TRBJ1-2; a weak D match, TRBD1 (5 bases). Trimming removed 5 bases at V and 8 bases at J, with 16 bases between. Germline assignment: CDR1 SGHRS and CDR2 YFSETQ. The CDR3 is 13 residues long. CDR3 coding DNA: TGCGCCAGCAGTTCCCGGGGCGGCTCGGGCTACACCTTC. Residues: CASSSRGGSGYTF.

Remarks on this clonotype: Since a much larger clone is just one base distant, this may be a read error. This chain joins TRBV18 and TRBJ2-7; D perhaps matches TRBD1 (5 bases). The germline gives CDR1 KGHSH, CDR2 LQKENI. The CDR3 is 11 amino acids. The CDR3 is CASPPGFEQYF. The CDR3 DNA reads TGTGCCAGCCCACCAGGGTTCGAGCAGTACTTC.